The text below deals with one T cell receptor beta chain. Its target is not known. The entry originates in a study of early stage breast cancer tumors. Looking at the study overall: Most invasive tumors, about 75% of the 16, were ER+/PR+/HER2-.

Regarding the study as a whole: Compared with adjacent normal breast, tumors showed around 2.7-fold denser, more clonal T cells. Commonly generated sequences made up most enriched TCRB sequences shared between patients.

There are 17 residues in the CDR3. With V trimmed by 1 base and J by 2 bases, 8 bases remained unmatched. Germline CDR1 is KGHSH and CDR2 is LQKENI. TCRdb's copy holds only in-frame clones and misses some; the assay was immunoSEQ multiplex PCR. Of about 19,000 clones in the sample, 65% to 85% are singletons; the top ten hold under 2%. The receptor was derived from a person in their 70s with breast cancer. Sequencing was carried out using blood. The V call is TRBV18, the J call TRBJ2-3; 8 bases are a match to TRBD2. This chain's CDR3 is CASSPLLGSGVTDTQYF. The CDR3 nucleotides are TGTGCCAGCTCACCACTCCTGGGTAGCGGGGTCACAGATACGCAGTATTTT.